The 18 T cell receptor beta chains below were found in one sample sequenced in a study of cytomegalovirus exposure and HLA in healthy donors. It was with 60 Vbeta and 13 Jbeta primers that the PCR ran. Using immunoSEQ multiplex PCR, the repertoire was profiled, and TCRdb retains in-frame clones only, with some absent. The sample has 110,000 to 150,000 clones, over 70% seen once. What was sequenced was PBMCs. These receptors all come from a middle-aged woman in good health and CMV-seronegative.

The rearrangement joins TRBV6-1 to TRBJ1-5; no reliable D call. The CDR3 runs to 15 residues. V was pared by 2 bases and J by 3 bases, with 11 bases between. Per germline, CDR1 MNHNS and CDR2 SASEGT. This CDR3 is CASSEYVQYNQPQHF. The CDR3 DNA reads TGTGCCAGCAGTGAATATGTGCAGTACAATCAGCCCCAGCATTTT.

This rearrangement joins TRBV5-1 to TRBJ2-2; D might be TRBD2 (6 bases). Trimming removed 0 bases from V and 3 bases from J, with 9 bases in between. This CDR3 comprises 15 residues. Germline-derived CDR1 and CDR2 are SGHRS and YFSETQ. The CDR3 sequence: CASSLAGSYTGELFF. CDR3 coding DNA: TGCGCCAGCAGCTTGGCCGGGAGCTACACCGGGGAGCTGTTTTTT. The variable domain in full, with the rest retrieved from reference TRBV5-1 and TRBJ2-2, is KAGVTQTPRYLIKTRGQQVTLSCSPISGHRSVSWYQQTPGQGLQFLFEYFSETQRNKGNFPGRFSGRQFSNSRSEMNVSTLELGDSALYLCASSLAGSYTGELFFGEGSRLTVL.

V usage is TRBV7-9 and J usage is TRBJ2-5; D is uncertain. This CDR3 comprises 13 residues. CDR1 and CDR2 (germline): SEHNR, FQNEAQ (reference sequence). Trimming took 1 base from V and 1 from J, leaving 4 bases between them. CDR3 sequence reads: CASSLGLQETQYF. The DNA of the CDR3 is TGTGCCAGCAGCTTAGGACTCCAAGAGACCCAGTACTTC. Full variable domain (remainder filled in from reference TRBV7-9 and TRBJ2-5): DTGVSQNPRHKITKRGQNVTFRCDPISEHNRLYWYRQTLGQGPEFLTYFQNEAQLEKSRLLSDRFSAERPKGSFSTLEIQRTEQGDSAMYLCASSLGLQETQYFGPGTRLLVL.

This sequence joins TRBV5-6 and TRBJ2-1, with 7 bases that match TRBD1. CDR1 and CDR2 (germline): SGHDT, YYEEEE. CDR3 size: 16 residues. V lost 3 bases, J lost 8 bases, and 14 bases stayed unmatched. CDR3 coding DNA: TGTGCCAGCAGCTACCCCCCCGACAGGGAAGGCTATGAGCAGTTCTTC. This translates into CASSYPPDREGYEQFF.

This clone was seen more than once but under ten times. The chain links TRBV6-1 to TRBJ1-1, with D possibly being TRBD1 (5 bases). This CDR3 has 14 residues. With 6 bases removed from V and 0 bases from J, the gap between germline ends came to 11 bases. CDR1 is MNHNS, CDR2 SASEGT, per germline. In DNA, the CDR3 is TGTGCCAGCAGAGAGCAGGGTATGAACACTGAAGCTTTCTTT. Residues: CASREQGMNTEAFF.

In DNA, the CDR3 is TGTGCCATCAGTGAGAGTCAGGGGGCTCGAATGAACACTGAAGCTTTCTTT. It yields the protein CAISESQGARMNTEAFF. The chain employs TRBV10-3 and TRBJ1-1; 8 nucleotides match TRBD1. The CDR3 contains 17 residues. The V gene's germline CDR1 is ENHRY and CDR2 SYGVKD. With V trimmed by 2 bases and J by 0 bases, 8 bases remained unmatched.

This clone was detected once. The chain combines TRBV5-5 with TRBJ2-7, with D perhaps TRBD2 (5 bases). Germline V gene lookup returns CDR1 SGHKS and CDR2 YYEKEE (reference sequence). V lost 0 bases, J lost 5 bases, and 9 bases lay in between. The CDR3 loop spans 13 amino acids. The CDR3 DNA reads as TGTGCCAGCAGCTTGGCGGGTAGCGACGAGCAGTACTTC. Its protein product is CASSLAGSDEQYF.

The rearrangement links TRBV7-9 to TRBJ2-5; no clear D gene. The V end was cut by 1 base, the J end by 5 bases, with 8 bases between. From germline, CDR1 is SEHNR and CDR2 FQNEAQ (reference sequence). This CDR3 is built from 13 residues. The CDR3 bases are TGTGCCAGCAGCTTAGATGGAGCGGAGACCCAGTACTTC. Translation: CASSLDGAETQYF.

The chain combines TRBV7-9 with TRBJ2-1; tentatively, D is TRBD2 (6 bases). V was cut by 2 bases and J by 9 bases, with 17 bases left in between. The CDR3 has 15 residues. Germline lookup yields CDR1 SEHNR and CDR2 FQNEAQ (reference sequence). CDR3 coding DNA: TGTGCCAGCAGCTTATGGTATGGCGGGGAACCTGAGCAGTTCTTC. Amino acid sequence: CASSLWYGGEPEQFF. The full variable domain, in which reference TRBV7-9 and TRBJ2-1 provide the parts outside the CDR3, is DTGVSQNPRHKITKRGQNVTFRCDPISEHNRLYWYRQTLGQGPEFLTYFQNEAQLEKSRLLSDRFSAERPKGSFSTLEIQRTEQGDSAMYLCASSLWYGGEPEQFFGPGTRLTVL.

The chain combines TRBV27 with TRBJ1-5, with unresolved D. The CDR3 totals 12 residues. Trimming removed 3 bases at V and 4 bases at J, with 4 bases between. The germline V gene encodes CDR1 MNHEY and CDR2 SMNVEV (reference sequence). CDR3 nucleotide sequence: TGTGCCAGCAGTTTCGTTAATCAGCCCCAGCATTTT. This translates into CASSFVNQPQHF.

In this sample, this clone turned up a few times. The chain links TRBV30 to TRBJ1-1; no reliable D call. In germline, CDR1 is GTSNPN, CDR2 SVGIG (reference sequence). Deletions cut 0 bases from V and 1 base from J, with 9 bases between. There are 14 residues in the CDR3. The CDR3 is CAWSVGLGNTEAFF. Written as DNA, the CDR3 is TGTGCCTGGAGTGTTGGCCTAGGGAACACTGAAGCTTTCTTT.

The chain recombines TRBV19 with TRBJ2-2; 7 bases fit TRBD1. V shed 4 bases and J 1 base; nucleotides not matched to a gene: 6. Germline V gene sequence: CDR1 LNHDA, CDR2 SQIVND (reference sequence). The CDR3 has 16 amino acids. CDR3 amino acids: CASSSWRQGNTGELFF. CDR3 bases: TGTGCCAGTAGTAGTTGGCGACAGGGGAACACCGGGGAGCTGTTTTTT.

This clone occurred once. The V and J genes are TRBV10-3 and TRBJ1-3; D unresolved. The CDR3 extends over 16 amino acids. From germline, CDR1 is ENHRY and CDR2 SYGVKD. With 3 bases removed from V and 0 bases from J, the gap between germline ends came to 12 bases. CDR3 in DNA: TGTGCCATCAGTGACTCCGCGGGGTCCTCTGGAAACACCATATATTTT. Translation: CAISDSAGSSGNTIYF.

This chain connects TRBV2 to TRBJ1-2; 8 bases match TRBD1. The length of the CDR3 is 13 residues. Germline V gene sequence: CDR1 SNHLY, CDR2 FYNNEI. The junction had 6 bases not matched to a gene; V was cut back by 5 bases and J by 7 bases. The CDR3 loop is CASSFGQGLGYTF. The CDR3 DNA reads as TGTGCCAGCAGTTTCGGACAGGGACTTGGCTACACCTTC.

V is TRBV7-9 and J is TRBJ1-2; D ambiguous. V lost 1 base to trimming and J lost 6 bases, with 18 bases between them. Per the germline V gene, CDR1 is SEHNR and CDR2 is FQNEAQ (reference sequence). CDR3 size: 16 residues. CDR3 DNA: TGTGCCAGCAGCTTAGTAACACGGCCCTCGAGGGATGGCTACACCTTC. Encoded protein: CASSLVTRPSRDGYTF.

The chain has TRBV11-2 and TRBJ2-5; tentatively, D is TRBD1 (6 bases). The germline V gene encodes CDR1 SGHAT and CDR2 FQNNGV. The CDR3 length is 14 residues. V dropped 2 bases and J dropped 4 bases, with 11 bases sitting between them. The CDR3: CASSLRWGRETQYF. CDR3 in DNA: TGTGCCAGCAGCTTAAGGTGGGGGCGAGAGACCCAGTACTTC.

The chain employs TRBV2 and TRBJ2-1; 15 nucleotides align to TRBD2. This CDR3 has 15 residues. The J segment lost 12 bases and the V segment lost 9 bases, leaving 12 bases of the junction unmatched. Germline V gene data show CDR1 as SNHLY and CDR2 as FYNNEI. The CDR3 region is CASLRGTSGGSGQFF. The CDR3 nucleotides are TGTGCCAGTCTCAGAGGGACTAGCGGGGGGTCGGGGCAGTTCTTC.

This sequence joins TRBV9 and TRBJ2-7; TRBD2 matches at 14 bases. Germline V gene lookup returns CDR1 SGDLS and CDR2 YYNGEE. Unmatched junction bases numbered 2, after V lost 3 bases and J lost 6 bases. CDR3 length equals 14 residues. The CDR3 bases are TGTGCCAGCAGCGAGACTAGCGGGGGGGGCGAGCAGTACTTC. Amino acids: CASSETSGGGEQYF.